The 12 T cell receptor beta chains given below trace back to one sample, sequenced in a study of response to subunit inactivated influenza vaccine. TCRdb used MiXCR to reprocess the RT-PCR reads, holding one entry per CDR3 protein. This sample has about 500,000 distinct CDR3 sequences; approximately 15% occur once, and the top ten carry 2.5% to 3.5%. Here the sequenced sample was CD4+ T cells sorted from PBMCs, taken around 2 years after vaccination. The receptor source for this set is a man between 50 and 75 years old who received an inactivated influenza vaccine.

This clonotype was seen at least ten times. This chain uses TRBV12-3 or TRBV12-4 with TRBJ2-3, with unresolved D. Between the trimmed V and J ends, which lost 6 bases and 14 bases, there was a span of 18 bases. CDR3 length: 12 amino acids. CDR3 region: CASSSPPTLAYF. The CDR3 nucleotides are TGTGCCAGCAGCTCCCCTCCCACTCTTGCGTATTTT.

There are a few counts of this clonotype. The genes are TRBV11-2 and TRBJ2-2, with D unclear. Trimming stripped 4 bases from V and 8 bases from J, with 8 bases between. The germline V gene has CDR1 SGHAT and CDR2 FQNNGV. This CDR3 is 12 amino acids long. In DNA, the CDR3 is TGTGCCAGCAGCTCAGTACGAGGGGAGCTGTTTTTT. Protein product: CASSSVRGELFF.

Only a few counts were recorded for this clonotype. The rearrangement links TRBV18 to TRBJ2-1, with D unclear. CDR1 KGHSH and CDR2 LQKENI come from the germline V gene. The length of the CDR3 is 16 residues. V lost 6 bases and J lost 4, with 19 bases in between. CDR3 amino acids: CASSLPIWERYNEQFF. DNA of the CDR3: TGTGCCAGCTCCCTCCCCATCTGGGAACGTTACAATGAGCAGTTCTTC.

This clonotype was counted only a few times. The V gene is TRBV6-5, the J gene TRBJ1-6; TRBD1 might be the D (5 bases). The V gene's germline CDR1 is MNHEY and CDR2 SVGAGI. The CDR3 length is 13 residues. V dropped 4 bases and J dropped 14 bases, with 15 bases sitting between them. The CDR3 nucleotides are TGTGCCAGCAGTTCTTTATGGTCGGGGGCCCTCCACTTT. This translates into CASSSLWSGALHF.

The chain couples TRBV6-1 to TRBJ1-5; maybe TRBD1 (5 bases). The length of the CDR3 is 16 residues. Germline loops: CDR1 MNHNS, CDR2 SASEGT. The V gene lost 0 bases and the J gene lost 5 bases, with 14 bases spanning the gap. The CDR3 protein is CASSEAGLGVDQPQHF. In DNA, the CDR3 is TGTGCCAGCAGTGAAGCGGGGCTAGGAGTGGATCAGCCCCAGCATTTT.

CDR3 nucleotide sequence: TGTGCCAGCAGCTTAGTCGCGGGGGCCGGGAACACCATATATTTT. Its translation is CASSLVAGAGNTIYF. This chain joins TRBV11-2 and TRBJ1-3, with D possibly TRBD1 on 6 matching bases. The CDR3 length is 15 residues. Trimming shortened V by 1 base and J by 7 bases, and 14 bases separated the two germline ends. Germline assignment: CDR1 SGHAT and CDR2 FQNNGV.

The genes are TRBV20-1 and TRBJ2-7; D might be TRBD1 (5 bases). This CDR3 comprises 12 residues. The germline CDR1 and CDR2 sequences are DFQATT and SNEGSKA (reference sequence). V was pared by 2 bases and J by 6 bases, with 11 bases between. CDR3: CSARRGEVEQYF. CDR3 DNA: TGCAGTGCTAGAAGGGGTGAGGTCGAGCAGTACTTC.

The chain employs TRBV12-3 or TRBV12-4 and TRBJ2-5; the D gene could be TRBD1 or TRBD2 (7 bases each). CDR3 length: 14 amino acids. Trimming took off 6 bases at V and 5 bases at J, with 16 bases between the two ends. DNA of the CDR3: TGTGCCAGCAGGCCGGCAGGGGGGGCGGAGACCCAGTACTTC. It translates to CASRPAGGAETQYF.

The chain employs TRBV27 and TRBJ1-1; 8 bases are shared with TRBD1. The CDR3 extends over 15 amino acids. Germline values: CDR1 MNHEY, CDR2 SMNVEV (reference sequence). V was pared by 4 bases and J by 3 bases, with 7 bases of the junction left unmatched. CDR3: CASSSHGQGYTEAFF. CDR3 coding DNA: TGTGCCAGCAGTTCCCATGGACAGGGATACACTGAAGCTTTCTTT.

This clonotype came up many times. This chain uses TRBV4-3 with TRBJ1-4, with 8 bases identical to TRBD1. The ends lost 3 bases at V and 8 bases at J; junction bases unmatched: 11. CDR1 and CDR2 (germline): LGHNA, YSLEER. The CDR3 is 16 amino acids. The CDR3 DNA follows: TGCGCCAGCAGCCAGGAATACCGACAGGGGCACGAAAAACTGTTTTTT. This translates into CASSQEYRQGHEKLFF.

V usage is TRBV6-1 and J usage is TRBJ2-3; 11 bases line up with TRBD2. The J segment lost 4 bases and the V segment lost 2 bases, leaving 8 bases of the junction unmatched. The germline V gene encodes CDR1 MNHNS and CDR2 SASEGT. The CDR3 runs to 17 residues. Here the CDR3 DNA reads TGTGCCAGCAGTGAACTAGCGGGGGGACGGGAACCAGATACGCAGTATTTT. Encoded protein: CASSELAGGREPDTQYF.

This clonotype has a handful of counts. The chain is built from TRBV20-1 and TRBJ2-5, with 11 bases lining up with TRBD2. This CDR3 spans 16 amino acids. Germline CDR1 reads DFQATT; CDR2 reads SNEGSKA (reference sequence). J lost 3 bases, V lost 5 bases, and 11 bases had no gene match. This CDR3 reads CSAPKLGLADEETQYF. CDR3 sequence (DNA): TGCAGTGCTCCCAAGTTGGGACTAGCGGACGAAGAGACCCAGTACTTC.